The 27 T cell receptor beta chains below all came from one sample that was sequenced in a study of cytomegalovirus exposure and HLA in healthy donors. Primers included in the PCR were 60 Vbeta and 13 Jbeta primers. Sequencing was performed with immunoSEQ multiplex PCR; in TCRdb, only in-frame clones are kept and a portion is missing. The sample has about 150,000 clones, roughly 85% seen once; the top ten hold around 0.7%. The specimen sequenced was PBMCs. These receptors came from a male donor in good health and CMV-seronegative.

The rearrangement uses TRBV9 and TRBJ2-7; 7 bases agree with TRBD1. The germline CDR1 and CDR2 sequences are SGDLS and YYNGEE. There are 16 residues in the CDR3. V gave up 4 bases and J gave up 6 bases; unmatched junction bases: 16. CDR3 sequence (DNA): TGTGCCAGCAGCCCTCCCAACACAGGGGTGTTAGTCGAGCAGTACTTC. Translation: CASSPPNTGVLVEQYF.

The J gene is TRBJ2-7, the V gene TRBV9; TRBD1 aligns across 7 bases. The CDR3 length is 15 residues. The trim removed 0 bases at V and 2 bases at J, leaving 5 bases unmatched. The germline V gene has CDR1 SGDLS and CDR2 YYNGEE. CDR3 in amino acids: CASSVESGGTYEQYF. CDR3 DNA sequence: TGTGCCAGCAGCGTAGAATCAGGGGGTACCTACGAGCAGTACTTC. Combining the CDR3 with reference TRBV9 and TRBJ2-7 gives the whole variable domain DSGVTQTPKHLITATGQRVTLRCSPRSGDLSVYWYQQSLDQGLQFLIQYYNGEERAKGNILERFSAQQFPDLHSELNLSSLELGDSALYFCASSVESGGTYEQYFGPGTRLTVT.

As regards this clone: Different DNA sequences within this sample yield the same CDR3. The chain is built from TRBV7-2 and TRBJ1-4; 7 nucleotides align to TRBD1. After removal of 5 bases from V and 5 bases from J, the junction contained 8 bases not matched to a gene. The CDR3 is 15 residues long. Germline V gene sequence: CDR1 SGHTA, CDR2 FQGNSA. In DNA form, the CDR3 reads TGTGCCAGCAGCCTAAAAGCAGGGGGAAATGAAAAACTGTTTTTT. Its protein product is CASSLKAGGNEKLFF.

This clone was detected a few times. This rearrangement joins TRBV9 to TRBJ2-1, with TRBD1 as a possible D gene (6 bases). CDR3 size: 13 residues. Germline CDR1 is SGDLS and CDR2 is YYNGEE. Trimming stripped 2 bases from V and 6 bases from J, with 9 bases between. The CDR3 loop reads CASSVDRLNEQFF. The CDR3 bases are TGTGCCAGCAGCGTCGACAGGCTCAATGAGCAGTTCTTC.

The chain recombines TRBV18 with TRBJ2-7; 8 nucleotides match TRBD1. There are 14 residues in the CDR3. The germline V gene has CDR1 KGHSH and CDR2 LQKENI. V was clipped by 4 bases and J by 4 bases; unmatched bases: 6. CDR3 loop: CASSLGQGGYEQYF. The CDR3 nucleotides read TGTGCCAGCTCACTCGGACAGGGTGGGTACGAGCAGTACTTC. Full variable domain (missing parts from reference TRBV18 and TRBJ2-7): NAGVMQNPRHLVRRRGQEARLRCSPMKGHSHVYWYRQLPEEGLKFMVYLQKENIIDESGMPKERFSAEFPKEGPSILRIQQVVRGDSAAYFCASSLGQGGYEQYFGPGTRLTVT.

The chain is built from TRBV25-1 and TRBJ2-7, with TRBD1 matching over 11 bases. CDR1 is MGHDK, CDR2 SYGVNS, per germline. With V trimmed by 6 bases and J by 7 bases, 8 bases remained unmatched. CDR3 length: 14 residues. CDR3 nucleotide sequence: TGTGCCAGCAGAGCATCGGGACAGGGGGGTGAGCAGTACTTC. Encoded protein: CASRASGQGGEQYF.

This clone was seen once. This chain uses TRBV2 with TRBJ2-7; D is possibly TRBD2 (7 bases). The CDR3 covers 13 residues. CDR1 is SNHLY, CDR2 FYNNEI, per germline. Between the trimmed V and J ends, which lost 8 bases and 6 bases, there was a span of 17 bases. The CDR3 loop is CASQTTGRGEQYF. In DNA form, the CDR3 reads TGTGCCAGCCAAACCACAGGGAGGGGCGAGCAGTACTTC.

The chain links TRBV5-1 to TRBJ2-3, with 9 positions matching TRBD1. CDR3 length: 16 amino acids. The germline V gene has CDR1 SGHRS and CDR2 YFSETQ. J gave up 4 bases and V 0 bases, and 6 bases lay outside the gene matches. CDR3 DNA sequence: TGCGCCAGCAGCTTGGGAGGGCGGACAGGGGCAGATACGCAGTATTTT. This gives the protein CASSLGGRTGADTQYF.

This chain links TRBV7-2 with TRBJ1-1; the D is unclear. The germline gives CDR1 SGHTA, CDR2 FQGNSA. The CDR3 consists of 15 residues. The V end was cut by 1 base, the J end by 4 bases, with 13 bases between. CDR3 residues: CASSLVPGYGTEAFF. The CDR3 DNA follows: TGTGCCAGCAGCTTAGTGCCGGGGTATGGCACTGAAGCTTTCTTT. Full variable domain (rest looked up from reference TRBV7-2 and TRBJ1-1): GAGVSQSPSNKVTEKGKDVELRCDPISGHTALYWYRQSLGQGLEFLIYFQGNSAPDKSGLPSDRFSAERTGGSVSTLTIQRTQQEDSAVYLCASSLVPGYGTEAFFGQGTRLTVV.

This rearrangement joins TRBV6-1 to TRBJ2-1; 7 nucleotides agree with TRBD2. J was trimmed by 4 bases and V by 2 bases; bases with no gene match: 2. The CDR3 covers 14 residues. The germline V gene has CDR1 MNHNS and CDR2 SASEGT. The CDR3 sequence: CASSEMREYNEQFF. CDR3 sequence (DNA): TGTGCCAGCAGTGAAATGCGGGAGTACAATGAGCAGTTCTTC.

The V call is TRBV19, the J call TRBJ2-5; D unclear. The last part of the DNA fits TRBJ2-7 better; the J call may be wrong. Germline lookup yields CDR1 LNHDA and CDR2 SQIVND (reference sequence). The CDR3 contains 14 residues. Here the CDR3 DNA reads TGTGCCAGTAGTATCGGAGCTCGACCCTACGAGCAGTACTTC. It translates to CASSIGARPYEQYF.

The genes are TRBV7-9 and TRBJ1-2; 12 nucleotides align to TRBD1. V lost 2 bases to trimming and J lost 0 bases; unmatched junction nucleotides: 7. The germline V gene has CDR1 SEHNR and CDR2 FQNEAQ (reference sequence). The CDR3 has 18 amino acids. Here the CDR3 reads CASSLILGQGATNYGYTF. In DNA, the CDR3 is TGTGCCAGCAGCTTAATACTGGGACAGGGGGCCACTAACTATGGCTACACCTTC.

In DNA, the CDR3 is TGCAGCGTTGAGCGGCGGCTATCCTACAATGAGCAGTTCTTC. As protein: CSVERRLSYNEQFF. The chain links TRBV29-1 to TRBJ2-1; no firm D call. Looked up from germline, CDR1 is SQVTM and CDR2 is ANQGSEA. Trimming cost V 3 bases and J 1 base, with 10 bases left between them. CDR3 length: 14 amino acids.

In its sample, this clone was seen once. The chain combines TRBV7-8 with TRBJ2-3, with D possibly being TRBD2 (6 bases). Trimming cost V 5 bases and J 0 bases, with 15 bases left between them. Germline CDR1 SGHVS, CDR2 FQNEAQ. The CDR3 has 16 amino acids. The CDR3 sequence is CASSPASDLSTDTQYF. Here the CDR3 DNA reads TGTGCCAGCAGCCCTGCTAGCGATCTTAGCACAGATACGCAGTATTTT.

V and J are TRBV9 and TRBJ2-5, with 7 nucleotides matching TRBD1. Trimming removed 0 bases from V and 5 bases from J; junction bases left unmatched: 7. In germline, CDR1 is SGDLS, CDR2 YYNGEE. This CDR3 has 15 amino acids. CDR3 bases: TGTGCCAGCAGCGTAGCACTAGGGGGCGGGGAGACCCAGTACTTC. Amino acid sequence: CASSVALGGGETQYF.

The chain is built from TRBV11-2 and TRBJ2-2; possibly TRBD1 for D (5 bases). The CDR3 loop spans 16 amino acids. V dropped 1 base and J dropped 5 bases, with 14 bases sitting between them. From germline, CDR1 is SGHAT and CDR2 FQNNGV. This chain's CDR3 is CASSLAEPGRTGELFF. The CDR3 DNA follows: TGTGCCAGCAGCTTAGCAGAGCCAGGGCGGACCGGGGAGCTGTTTTTT.

The chain links TRBV7-2 to TRBJ1-1; TRBD1 aligns across 7 bases. After removal of 3 bases from V and 4 bases from J, the junction contained 2 bases not matched to a gene. Germline V CDR1 and CDR2: SGHTA, FQGNSA. This CDR3 region has 13 residues. Here the CDR3 reads CASSFRQGTEAFF. The CDR3, as DNA: TGTGCCAGCAGCTTCAGACAGGGCACTGAAGCTTTCTTT.

Only a few counts were recorded for this clone. This chain uses TRBV11-2 with TRBJ1-4; 10 bases fit TRBD1. The CDR3 covers 17 residues. J was trimmed by 8 bases and V by 5 bases; bases with no gene match: 14. Germline lookup yields CDR1 SGHAT and CDR2 FQNNGV. CDR3 region: CASSREGRDRGLEKLFF. The CDR3 nucleotides read TGTGCCAGCAGCCGCGAGGGTCGGGACAGGGGTCTGGAAAAACTGTTTTTT.

This rearrangement joins TRBV12-5 to TRBJ2-3; a possible D gene is TRBD2 (5 bases). Germline lookup yields CDR1 LGHNT and CDR2 FRNRAP. CDR3 length: 13 amino acids. V lost 9 bases, J lost 2 bases, and 12 bases lay in between. CDR3 nucleotide sequence: TGTGCTAGCAAACTGAGGGCCACAGATACGCAGTATTTT. This translates into CASKLRATDTQYF.

The chain recombines TRBV7-9 with TRBJ2-7; 8 bases are shared with TRBD2. With V trimmed by 0 bases and J by 7 bases, 8 bases remained unmatched. CDR1 SEHNR and CDR2 FQNEAQ come from the germline V gene (reference sequence). The CDR3 spans 15 residues. This CDR3 reads CASSLATAGVQEQYF. The DNA of the CDR3 is TGTGCCAGCAGCTTAGCAACAGCGGGAGTCCAGGAGCAGTACTTC.

The chain couples TRBV6-5 to TRBJ2-3; D is possibly TRBD1 (5 bases). The CDR3 sequence is 13 residues long. Deletions cut 5 bases from V and 4 bases from J, with 10 bases between. Germline V gene data show CDR1 as MNHEY and CDR2 as SVGAGI. The CDR3 sequence is CASSEQVPDTQYF. The DNA of the CDR3 is TGTGCCAGCAGTGAACAGGTTCCAGATACGCAGTATTTT.

The chain recombines TRBV7-9 with TRBJ1-6, with 7 bases aligning to TRBD1. The CDR3 is made up of 18 amino acids. The germline CDR1 and CDR2 sequences are SEHNR and FQNEAQ (reference sequence). Germline trimming cut 1 base from V and 8 bases from J; bases unmatched to any gene: 14. In DNA, the CDR3 is TGTGCCAGCAGCTTAGTCGTTTTCAGTCGGCAGGGGGATTCACCCCTCCACTTT. It encodes CASSLVVFSRQGDSPLHF.

The rearrangement uses TRBV6-5 and TRBJ1-4; the D gene is possibly TRBD1 (5 bases). CDR1 is MNHEY and CDR2 is SVGAGI in the germline V gene. V lost 0 bases and J 4 bases, leaving 12 bases between the germline ends. There are 16 residues in the CDR3. As DNA, the CDR3 is TGTGCCAGCAGTTACTCCTTCCGACAGATTAATGAAAAACTGTTTTTT. Protein product: CASSYSFRQINEKLFF.

The chain has TRBV2 and TRBJ1-1, with D possibly matching TRBD1 (6 bases). The germline V gene encodes CDR1 SNHLY and CDR2 FYNNEI. The CDR3 contains 14 residues. Trimming shortened V by 7 bases and J by 5 bases, and 17 bases separated the two germline ends. The CDR3 coding sequence is TGTGCCAGCACAGGGACAAGGGGTCGGACTGAAGCTTTCTTT. It translates to CASTGTRGRTEAFF. Looking up the rest from reference TRBV2 and TRBJ1-1 gives the full variable domain: EPEVTQTPSHQVTQMGQEVILRCVPISNHLYFYWYRQILGQKVEFLVSFYNNEISEKSEIFDDQFSVERPDGSNFTLKIRSTKLEDSAMYFCASTGTRGRTEAFFGQGTRLTVV.

The chain joins TRBV6-5 to TRBJ1-6; D might be TRBD1 (5 bases). The germline CDR1 and CDR2 sequences are MNHEY and SVGAGI. The CDR3 loop spans 14 amino acids. V lost 0 bases, J lost 11 bases, and 11 bases lay in between. CDR3 sequence (DNA): TGTGCCAGCAGTTACTCCCGGGGGGATGCACCCCTCCACTTT. Its translation is CASSYSRGDAPLHF.

The gene calls are TRBV18 and TRBJ2-6; 7 bases agree with TRBD1. The V segment lost 6 bases and the J segment 2 bases; nucleotides outside the gene matches: 10. The CDR3 totals 17 residues. Germline CDR1 and CDR2: KGHSH and LQKENI. The CDR3: CASSLDRVSPGANVLTF. CDR3 DNA sequence: TGTGCCAGCTCCCTTGACAGGGTATCCCCTGGGGCCAACGTCCTGACTTTC. Full variable domain (rest looked up from reference TRBV18 and TRBJ2-6): NAGVMQNPRHLVRRRGQEARLRCSPMKGHSHVYWYRQLPEEGLKFMVYLQKENIIDESGMPKERFSAEFPKEGPSILRIQQVVRGDSAAYFCASSLDRVSPGANVLTFGAGSRLTVL.

This chain uses TRBV10-3 with TRBJ2-3; 7 bases are a match to TRBD1. The CDR3 sequence is 14 residues long. V shed 6 bases and J 2 bases; nucleotides not matched to a gene: 5. Germline CDR1 is ENHRY and CDR2 is SYGVKD. The CDR3, as DNA: TGTGCCATCAGCGTGGGACAGAACACAGATACGCAGTATTTT. Residues: CAISVGQNTDTQYF.